This T cell receptor (beta chain) originates from a study of T cells in Graves' hyperthyroidism and ophthalmopathy. Study-wide context: Before any treatment, at initial diagnosis, peripheral blood was collected.

This clonotype was recorded at least ten times. Its cognate antigen is unknown. General study points: Most clonotypes that expanded in the thyroid above 0.001 also showed up in blood.

The germline CDR1 and CDR2 sequences are KGHSH and LQKENI. The CDR3 extends over 14 amino acids. Trimming pared 4 bases from V and 7 bases from J, leaving 11 bases between. Amplification of TCR beta CDR3 regions was performed using RNA transcripts as template. Researchers ran a first-round RT-PCR on the TCR CDR3 using the HTBI primer set. MiXCR was run by TCRdb on the multiplex PCR reads, yielding one entry per CDR3 protein. This sample has about 270,000 distinct CDR3 sequences, with 22% found just once. The study based diagnoses on clinical symptoms, serum thyroxine and TRAb, thyroid ultrasound and orbital computed tomography.

V usage is TRBV18 and J usage is TRBJ1-6; D not resolved. This sequence originates from a young man with Graves' ophthalmopathy. Sequencing was performed on blood. CDR3 region: CASSQDGQNSPLHF. CDR3 bases: TGTGCCAGCTCACAGGACGGGCAGAATTCACCCCTCCACTTT.